What follows describes a single TCR beta chain. The record originates from a study of control samples from healthy donors and cancer patients. Germline V gene lookup returns CDR1 SGHRS and CDR2 YFSETQ. The CDR3 runs 12 residues. Trimming pared 1 base from V and 4 bases from J, leaving 4 bases between. Data came from immunoSEQ multiplex PCR; TCRdb stores just in-frame clones and leaves some out. The table lists roughly 30,000 clones, around 80% of them singletons. The sequence was obtained from a man in his sixties with head and neck cancer. The chain links TRBV5-1 to TRBJ2-3; D ambiguous. The specimen was PBMCs. The CDR3 protein is CASSLRPDTQYF. CDR3 DNA: TGCGCCAGCAGCTTGAGGCCAGATACGCAGTATTTT.